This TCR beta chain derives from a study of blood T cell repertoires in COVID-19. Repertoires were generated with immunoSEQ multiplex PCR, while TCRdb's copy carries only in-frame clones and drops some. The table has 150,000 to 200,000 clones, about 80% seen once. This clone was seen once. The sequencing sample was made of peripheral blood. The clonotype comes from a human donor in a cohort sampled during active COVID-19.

The CDR3 region has the DNA TGCAGCGTTCGACAGGGGACGAACACTGAAGCTTTCTTT. Encoded protein: CSVRQGTNTEAFF. The V call is TRBV29-1, the J call TRBJ1-1, with TRBD1 identical over 8 bases. The CDR3 has 13 residues. V trimming: 5 bases; J trimming: 1 base; junction bases outside the gene matches: 3. Germline assignment: CDR1 SQVTM and CDR2 ANQGSEA.